What follows are 32 T cell receptor beta chains derived from one specimen sequenced in a study of blood T cells in healthy people across ages. A sample-barcoded 5' primer and a J-beta primer mix were used in a second PCR of about 7 to 12 cycles. MiXCR was run by TCRdb on the 5' RACE reads, yielding one entry per CDR3 protein. The table lists about 400,000 distinct CDR3 sequences, roughly half of them singletons. Sequencing used blood. Source of these receptors: a man aged 60 to 69 in good health.

The chain combines TRBV10-3 with TRBJ2-3; D remains ambiguous. Trimming pared 6 bases from V and 0 bases from J, leaving 7 bases between. Per germline, CDR1 ENHRY and CDR2 SYGVKD. The CDR3 length is 13 residues. The CDR3 bases are TGTGCCATCAGCCAGTCTAGCACAGATACGCAGTATTTT. It encodes CAISQSSTDTQYF.

This chain's CDR3 is CSSTDSHYGYTF. The DNA of the CDR3 is TGCAGCTCGACGGACAGCCACTATGGCTACACCTTC. The chain couples TRBV29-1 to TRBJ1-2; tentatively, D is TRBD1 (6 bases). The V and J ends lost 8 bases and 3 bases respectively, with 13 bases between them. The length of the CDR3 is 12 residues. The germline gives CDR1 SQVTM, CDR2 ANQGSEA.

The chain carries TRBV30 and TRBJ2-1, with D perhaps being TRBD1 or TRBD2 (7 bases each). CDR1 GTSNPN and CDR2 SVGIG come from the germline V gene (reference sequence). V was shortened by 4 bases and J by 6 bases, with 13 bases between the two germline ends. This CDR3 has 13 amino acids. As DNA, the CDR3 is TGTGCCTGGATGAGGGAGGGGGCCAATGAGCAGTTCTTC. Protein: CAWMREGANEQFF.

The chain couples TRBV10-3 to TRBJ2-1; TRBD2 agrees at 7 bases. CDR1 ENHRY and CDR2 SYGVKD come from the germline V gene. The CDR3 consists of 16 residues. The V and J ends lost 2 bases and 6 bases, in that order; junction bases with no gene match: 10. CDR3 bases: TGTGCCATCAGTGAGCCGACTAGCAGAGCTTCCAATGAGCAGTTCTTC. Translated: CAISEPTSRASNEQFF.

The J gene is TRBJ2-7, the V gene TRBV29-1; 9 bases fit TRBD1. Germline V CDR1 and CDR2: SQVTM, ANQGSEA. Trimming cost V 0 bases and J 1 base; bases outside gene matches: 7. CDR3 length: 16 residues. CDR3 coding DNA: TGCAGCGTTGAAGACGCCACAGGGGGCGCATCCTACGAGCAGTACTTC. It is translated as CSVEDATGGASYEQYF.

V is TRBV2 and J is TRBJ1-4, with D tentatively TRBD1 (5 bases). Germline V lookup: CDR1 SNHLY, CDR2 FYNNEI. V shed 6 bases and J shed 7 bases, with 18 bases lying between them. CDR3 length: 15 residues. The CDR3 DNA sequence: TGTGCCAGCAGAGATTCCGGTGGACACGCTGAAAAACTGTTTTTT. Its protein is CASRDSGGHAEKLFF.

This chain uses TRBV7-4 with TRBJ1-2; D might be TRBD1 (5 bases). From germline, CDR1 is SGHVT and CDR2 SQSDAQ. The CDR3 has 15 residues. The ends were cut back, 5 bases at V and 0 bases at J, with 13 bases in the middle. The CDR3 DNA is TGTGCCAGCAGCCCCCAGACAGTCACTAACTATGGCTACACCTTC. It encodes CASSPQTVTNYGYTF.

This chain links TRBV29-1 with TRBJ2-7, with TRBD2 as a possible D gene (5 bases). The J call may be mistaken, given a closer DNA end match to TRBJ2-5. CDR1 is SQVTM, CDR2 ANQGSEA, per germline. The CDR3 runs to 13 residues. The CDR3 reads CSVALRSGETQYF. In DNA form, the CDR3 reads TGCAGCGTTGCTCTTAGGTCGGGGGAGACCCAGTACTTC.

Note on this clonotype: Mismatch with germline at one junction end may stem from a read error. The genes are TRBV7-2 and TRBJ2-1; D may be TRBD2 (6 bases). The CDR3 is made up of 14 amino acids. Germline-derived CDR1 and CDR2 are SGHTA and FQGNSA. DNA of the CDR3: TGTGCCAGCAGCTTGGCGCGCGGGGTCAATGGGCAGTTCTTC. Translation: CASSLARGVNGQFF.

This clonotype showed up just a few times. The genes are TRBV20-1 and TRBJ2-5; 9 bases match TRBD2. In germline, CDR1 is DFQATT, CDR2 SNEGSKA (reference sequence). This CDR3 is 14 amino acids long. J was trimmed by 5 bases and V by 5 bases; bases with no gene match: 9. CDR3 loop: CSAPLSREGETQYF. As DNA, the CDR3 is TGCAGTGCTCCCCTGTCGCGGGAGGGTGAGACCCAGTACTTC.

A word on this clonotype: The germline gene is not matched at one end of the junction; a read error may be the cause. CDR3 region: CASSKSAQGEQFF. In DNA form, the CDR3 reads TGCGCCAGCAGTAAGTCGGCCCAAGGTGAGCAGTTCTTC. The chain combines TRBV10-2 with TRBJ2-1, with no clear D. Germline CDR1 reads WSHSY; CDR2 reads SAAADI. This CDR3 spans 13 amino acids.

The gene calls are TRBV27 and TRBJ2-3; D may be TRBD1 (5 bases). The germline V gene encodes CDR1 MNHEY and CDR2 SMNVEV (reference sequence). The CDR3 extends over 15 amino acids. The V gene lost 5 bases and the J gene lost 2 bases, with 14 bases spanning the gap. CDR3 sequence: CASSTWQGYTDTQYF. CDR3 sequence (DNA): TGTGCCAGCAGTACCTGGCAGGGTTACACAGATACGCAGTATTTT.

This clonotype has only a few counts. V gene TRBV10-3 combines with J gene TRBJ2-7, with D possibly TRBD1 on 8 matching bases. Trimming stripped 6 bases from V and 2 bases from J, with 17 bases between. The CDR3 extends over 15 amino acids. CDR1 ENHRY and CDR2 SYGVKD come from the germline V gene. The CDR3 reads CAISLDREGPYEQYF. As DNA, the CDR3 is TGTGCCATCAGCCTGGACAGGGAGGGCCCCTACGAGCAGTACTTC.

This clonotype was observed many times. V is TRBV7-2 and J is TRBJ2-1; D perhaps matches TRBD2 (5 bases). This CDR3 has 13 residues. The germline gives CDR1 SGHTA, CDR2 FQGNSA. Deletions cut 0 bases from V and 8 bases from J, with 8 bases between. The CDR3 DNA reads TGTGCCAGCAGCTTAGCGCTGAGGGATGAGCAGTTCTTC. Protein product: CASSLALRDEQFF.

This rearrangement joins TRBV7-2 to TRBJ1-2; tentative D call: TRBD1 (5 bases). CDR3 length: 14 residues. Germline CDR1 reads SGHTA; CDR2 reads FQGNSA. V was clipped by 5 bases and J by 6 bases, with 16 bases between them. The DNA of the CDR3 is TGTGCCAGCAGCCCTGGGTCCGGGACCGATGGCTACACCTTC. It is translated as CASSPGSGTDGYTF. Complete variable domain (other parts from reference TRBV7-2 and TRBJ1-2): GAGVSQSPSNKVTEKGKDVELRCDPISGHTALYWYRQSLGQGLEFLIYFQGNSAPDKSGLPSDRFSAERTGGSVSTLTIQRTQQEDSAVYLCASSPGSGTDGYTFGSGTRLTVV.

This clonotype has just a few counts. This chain connects TRBV4-2 to TRBJ2-5; the match to TRBD2 covers 10 bases. The CDR3 loop spans 16 amino acids. J was trimmed by 5 bases and V by 7 bases; bases with no gene match: 13. Looked up from germline, CDR1 is LGHNA and CDR2 is YNFKEQ. The CDR3 region is CASTSRLAGPGETQYF. DNA for the CDR3: TGTGCCAGCACCTCTCGACTAGCGGGTCCAGGTGAGACCCAGTACTTC.

The chain is built from TRBV6-5 and TRBJ2-7; 12 positions agree with TRBD2. Germline lookup yields CDR1 MNHEY and CDR2 SVGAGI. The CDR3 loop spans 17 amino acids. V was clipped by 4 bases and J by 1 base; unmatched bases: 8. The CDR3 here is CASSFTTSGGPSYEQYF. Here the CDR3 DNA reads TGTGCCAGCAGTTTTACGACTAGCGGGGGACCTTCCTACGAGCAGTACTTC.

This clonotype has more than one count but fewer than ten. The chain combines TRBV7-2 with TRBJ2-1; TRBD2 matches 8 bases. After removal of 5 bases from V and 6 bases from J, the junction contained 9 bases not matched to a gene. The germline gives CDR1 SGHTA, CDR2 FQGNSA. The CDR3 length is 15 residues. In DNA, the CDR3 is TGTGCCAGCAGCCCGACGGGAGGGCCCCTCAATGAGCAGTTCTTC. As protein: CASSPTGGPLNEQFF.

The rearrangement uses TRBV7-6 and TRBJ2-5; 8 positions match TRBD2. The CDR3 covers 15 residues. From germline, CDR1 is SGHVS and CDR2 FNYEAQ. Germline trimming cut 3 bases from V and 1 base from J; bases unmatched to any gene: 4. CDR3 bases: TGTGCCAGCAGCTTCAGCGGGGGAACCCAAGAGACCCAGTACTTC. Translating it yields CASSFSGGTQETQYF.

The rearrangement uses TRBV4-3 and TRBJ2-3; D call uncertain. V lost 2 bases and J lost 6, with 15 bases in between. The V gene's germline CDR1 is LGHNA and CDR2 YSLEER. The CDR3 is 15 residues long. The DNA for the CDR3 is TGCGCCAGCAGCCAATCGCCTAGTGAGACGGATACGCAGTATTTT. Its translation is CASSQSPSETDTQYF.

This clonotype has a count of ten or more. CDR3 sequence reads: CASSPRSSGKGIDTQYF. DNA of the CDR3: TGTGCCAGCAGCCCGCGGAGTAGCGGGAAGGGGATAGATACGCAGTATTTT. This chain links TRBV7-2 with TRBJ2-3, with 8 bases aligning to TRBD2. After removal of 5 bases from V and 5 bases from J, the junction contained 15 bases not matched to a gene. The CDR3 loop spans 17 amino acids. Germline lookup yields CDR1 SGHTA and CDR2 FQGNSA. Complete variable domain (other parts from reference TRBV7-2 and TRBJ2-3): GAGVSQSPSNKVTEKGKDVELRCDPISGHTALYWYRQSLGQGLEFLIYFQGNSAPDKSGLPSDRFSAERTGGSVSTLTIQRTQQEDSAVYLCASSPRSSGKGIDTQYFGPGTRLTVL.

This sequence joins TRBV5-1 and TRBJ1-1; 9 bases match TRBD1. The CDR3 consists of 14 residues. From germline, CDR1 is SGHRS and CDR2 YFSETQ. The V segment lost 1 base and the J segment 4 bases; nucleotides outside the gene matches: 2. CDR3 nucleotides: TGCGCCAGCAGCTTGAGGGACAGGGCCACTGAAGCTTTCTTT. Encoded protein: CASSLRDRATEAFF.

V usage is TRBV9 and J usage is TRBJ2-1; D is uncertain. CDR1 is SGDLS, CDR2 YYNGEE, per germline. This CDR3 has 16 amino acids. Trimming stripped 0 bases from V and 1 base from J, with 11 bases between. The CDR3 region has the DNA TGTGCCAGCAGCGTAGGGTATCTAGGGTCCTACAATGAGCAGTTCTTC. As protein: CASSVGYLGSYNEQFF.

A word on this clonotype: One junction end does not reproduce the germline sequence, and a read error may be involved. This chain's CDR3 is CACSPRQGGSQAFF. CDR3 DNA sequence: TGTGCCTGCAGCCCGCGGCAGGGGGGAAGTCAAGCTTTCTTT. The chain combines TRBV7-9 with TRBJ1-1, with 7 bases aligning to TRBD1. CDR1 SEHNR and CDR2 FQNEAQ come from the germline V gene (reference sequence). This CDR3 is 14 amino acids long.

This clonotype came up a few times. This chain links TRBV14 with TRBJ2-3; D might be TRBD2 (5 bases). CDR1 and CDR2 from the germline V gene are SGHDN and FVKESK. V was clipped by 3 bases and J by 4 bases, with 5 bases between them. The CDR3 length is 12 residues. The CDR3 reads CASSQRADTQYF. The CDR3 region has the DNA TGTGCCAGCAGCCAGCGGGCAGATACGCAGTATTTT.

V usage is TRBV4-3 and J usage is TRBJ1-2, with TRBD1 identical over 10 bases. CDR3 size: 13 residues. V was pared by 2 bases and J by 8 bases, with 2 bases of the junction left unmatched. Looked up from germline, CDR1 is LGHNA and CDR2 is YSLEER. CDR3 residues: CASSQRDRGGYTF. DNA of the CDR3: TGCGCCAGCAGCCAACGGGACAGGGGCGGCTACACCTTC.

V usage is TRBV30 and J usage is TRBJ1-2, with D unresolved. From germline, CDR1 is GTSNPN and CDR2 SVGIG (reference sequence). The ends were cut back, 4 bases at V and 7 bases at J, with 19 bases in the middle. This CDR3 is 14 amino acids long. The CDR3 loop is CAWNQVASTSGYTF. The CDR3 region has the DNA TGTGCCTGGAACCAGGTGGCGAGTACGAGTGGCTACACCTTC.

This clonotype was seen a few times. V usage is TRBV7-2 and J usage is TRBJ2-4; 7 bases map to TRBD2. The CDR3 length is 14 residues. J lost 9 bases, V lost 1 base, and 6 bases had no gene match. Germline values: CDR1 SGHTA, CDR2 FQGNSA. As DNA, the CDR3 is TGTGCCAGCAGCTTAGGCGGGAGCGGTGGCATTCAGTACTTC. Protein sequence: CASSLGGSGGIQYF.

This sequence joins TRBV29-1 and TRBJ2-7, with TRBD1 matching 7 bases. The ends lost 6 bases at V and 4 bases at J; junction bases unmatched: 6. Germline V gene sequence: CDR1 SQVTM, CDR2 ANQGSEA. CDR3 size: 12 residues. The CDR3 loop reads CSVLGTAYEQYF. In DNA, the CDR3 is TGCAGCGTCCTGGGGACAGCTTACGAGCAGTACTTC.

This clonotype was detected a few times. The genes are TRBV7-2 and TRBJ2-5; perhaps TRBD1 as D (6 bases). Deletions cut 2 bases from V and 12 bases from J, with 10 bases between. CDR3 length: 11 residues. Germline-derived CDR1 and CDR2 are SGHTA and FQGNSA. The DNA of the CDR3 is TGTGCCAGCAGCTTAAACAGGGAAGAGTACTTC. Amino acid sequence: CASSLNREEYF.

The genes are TRBV28 and TRBJ2-1, with D perhaps given as TRBD1 or TRBD2 (5 bases each). CDR3 length equals 13 residues. The germline gives CDR1 MDHEN, CDR2 SYDVKM. Deletions cut 2 bases from V and 5 bases from J, with 7 bases between. This CDR3 is CASSLGTDNEQFF. The CDR3 DNA is TGTGCCAGCAGTTTAGGGACCGACAATGAGCAGTTCTTC.

This chain uses TRBV28 with TRBJ2-7; 7 bases agree with TRBD1. CDR3 length: 15 residues. The V gene end was trimmed by 5 bases and the J gene end by 2 bases; junction bases not matched to a gene: 9. Germline lookup yields CDR1 MDHEN and CDR2 SYDVKM. CDR3 nucleotides: TGTGCCAGCAGTCCAAGGACAGGAGCAGCCTACGAGCAGTACTTC. Translating it yields CASSPRTGAAYEQYF.